This paragraph reports one T cell receptor (beta chain). What it recognizes is unknown. Germline CDR1 is SNHLY and CDR2 is FYNNEI. V gave up 9 bases and J gave up 0 bases; unmatched junction bases: 1. The CDR3 extends over 13 amino acids. TCRdb re-derived calls from the 5' RACE reads in MiXCR, one entry per CDR3 protein. This sample has 62,000 or so distinct CDR3 sequences; roughly 30% occur once, and the top ten carry around 2%. Study findings and constraints: Tumor Tregs overlapped most with tumor, then blood, naive CD4+ cells.

The TCR sequence derives from a female donor with breast cancer. The sample consisted of tumor-infiltrating naive CD4+ T cells sorted from the breast tumor. Noted subset: naive CD4+ T cells, CD4+CD45RA+CD25-. The chain employs TRBV2 and TRBJ1-3; 8 bases match TRBD1. CDR3 in amino acids: CASTGGSGNTIYF. The CDR3 DNA follows: TGTGCCAGTACAGGGGGCTCTGGAAACACCATATATTTT.